These 29 T cell receptor beta chains originate from one sample sequenced in a study of CD8 T cells in Susac syndrome. The RNA, roughly 0.45 to 1 ug, was put through reverse transcription using random hexamers. TCRdb processed the immunoSEQ multiplex PCR reads anew with MiXCR; each CDR3 protein has one entry. The repertoire holds about 180,000 distinct CDR3 sequences, with roughly 95% as singletons. Sequenced: CD8+ T cells from PBMCs. The receptor source for this set is a human donor with multiple sclerosis.

The V gene is TRBV27, the J gene TRBJ2-7; 9 bases line up with TRBD2. The CDR3 consists of 15 residues. Germline-derived CDR1 and CDR2 are MNHEY and SMNVEV (reference sequence). Germline trimming cut 3 bases from V and 3 bases from J; bases unmatched to any gene: 6. As DNA, the CDR3 is TGTGCCAGCAGTTTTACATCTAGCGGGGACTACGAGCAGTACTTC. Protein sequence: CASSFTSSGDYEQYF.

This chain uses TRBV4-2 with TRBJ2-1, with TRBD2 matching over 7 bases. This CDR3 has 16 residues. V shed 0 bases and J 3 bases; nucleotides not matched to a gene: 5. Per the germline V gene, CDR1 is LGHNA and CDR2 is YNFKEQ. The CDR3 coding sequence is TGTGCCAGCAGCCAAGATAGTCCTAGCGGCTACAATGAGCAGTTCTTC. The encoded protein is CASSQDSPSGYNEQFF.

This sequence joins TRBV12-3 or TRBV12-4 and TRBJ1-1; D is unresolved. The CDR3 spans 13 residues. V dropped 3 bases and J dropped 4 bases, with 9 bases sitting between them. This CDR3 reads CASSFQRITEAFF. CDR3 bases: TGTGCCAGCAGTTTCCAAAGGATCACTGAAGCTTTCTTT.

The V gene is TRBV11-2, the J gene TRBJ2-7, with 7 bases identical to TRBD2. Germline V gene data show CDR1 as SGHAT and CDR2 as FQNNGV. With 5 bases clipped from V and 3 bases from J, the junction kept 13 bases outside the gene matches. The length of the CDR3 is 16 residues. The DNA for the CDR3 is TGTGCCAGCAGCGACATCGGGACTACAGTAAACTACGAGCAGTACTTC. Encoded protein: CASSDIGTTVNYEQYF.

The genes are TRBV11-2 and TRBJ2-6; D is possibly TRBD1 or TRBD2 (6 bases each). The V end was cut by 4 bases, the J end by 9 bases, with 13 bases between. The V gene's germline CDR1 is SGHAT and CDR2 FQNNGV. This CDR3 region has 14 residues. CDR3 in amino acids: CASSYLGGDNVLTF. Written as DNA, the CDR3 is TGTGCCAGCAGCTACCTCGGGGGCGACAACGTCCTGACTTTC.

The chain links TRBV27 to TRBJ1-5; no firm D call. The CDR3 contains 14 residues. The V end was cut by 6 bases, the J end by 3 bases, with 12 bases between. Germline CDR1 and CDR2: MNHEY and SMNVEV (reference sequence). CDR3 protein: CASRGIGLNQPQHF. DNA for the CDR3: TGTGCCAGCAGGGGCATCGGTCTCAATCAGCCCCAGCATTTT.

The J gene is TRBJ2-7, the V gene TRBV19; the match to TRBD2 covers 7 bases. Germline V gene lookup returns CDR1 LNHDA and CDR2 SQIVND (reference sequence). J gave up 3 bases and V 6 bases, and 5 bases lay outside the gene matches. The CDR3 covers 13 residues. The CDR3 is CASRASGYYEQYF. CDR3 in DNA: TGTGCCAGTAGAGCTAGCGGATACTACGAGCAGTACTTC.

V gene TRBV15 combines with J gene TRBJ2-3; a possible D gene is TRBD2 (6 bases). CDR3 length: 15 residues. Trimming shortened V by 5 bases and J by 1 base, and 13 bases separated the two germline ends. CDR1 and CDR2 from the germline V gene are LNHNV and YYDKDF (reference sequence). The CDR3 reads CATSPQLARTDTQYF. In nucleotides, the CDR3 is TGTGCCACCAGCCCCCAGCTAGCGCGCACAGATACGCAGTATTTT.

The V call is TRBV9, the J call TRBJ1-2; the D gene is possibly TRBD1 (5 bases). Germline assignment: CDR1 SGDLS and CDR2 YYNGEE. V dropped 0 bases and J dropped 1 base, with 13 bases sitting between them. There are 16 residues in the CDR3. Here the CDR3 reads CASSVGGSGVNYGYTF. The CDR3, as DNA: TGTGCCAGCAGCGTAGGGGGCTCAGGAGTTAACTATGGCTACACCTTC. Looking up the rest from reference TRBV9 and TRBJ1-2 gives the full variable domain: DSGVTQTPKHLITATGQRVTLRCSPRSGDLSVYWYQQSLDQGLQFLIQYYNGEERAKGNILERFSAQQFPDLHSELNLSSLELGDSALYFCASSVGGSGVNYGYTFGSGTRLTVV.

The chain carries TRBV3-1 and TRBJ2-7, with D unclear. V shed 0 bases and J shed 3 bases, with 3 bases lying between them. The CDR3 length is 12 residues. CDR1 is LGHDT and CDR2 is YNNKEL in the germline V gene (reference sequence). The CDR3 DNA reads TGTGCCAGCAGCCAAGATGACTACGAGCAGTACTTC. Its translation is CASSQDDYEQYF.

The CDR3 region has the DNA TGTGCCAGCAGCTCGCGGACAGTCTCCTACAATGAGCAGTTCTTC. Its translation is CASSSRTVSYNEQFF. J is TRBJ2-1 and V is TRBV7-9; D may be TRBD1 (6 bases). V dropped 4 bases and J dropped 0 bases, with 10 bases sitting between them. CDR1 is SEHNR, CDR2 FQNEAQ, per germline (reference sequence). The length of the CDR3 is 15 residues.

This chain links TRBV29-1 with TRBJ2-2; the D is unclear. Germline V gene data show CDR1 as SQVTM and CDR2 as ANQGSEA. CDR3 length equals 12 residues. Trimming took off 4 bases at V and 5 bases at J, with 8 bases between the two ends. This CDR3 reads CSVVTGTGELFF. The CDR3 bases are TGCAGCGTTGTGACCGGGACCGGGGAGCTGTTTTTT.

The CDR3 here is CASSVDLGNSDTQYF. The CDR3 DNA follows: TGTGCCAGCAGCGTAGATCTAGGGAATTCAGATACGCAGTATTTT. The V and J genes are TRBV9 and TRBJ2-3; D remains unclear. Trimming shortened V by 0 bases and J by 4 bases, and 12 bases separated the two germline ends. Per the germline V gene, CDR1 is SGDLS and CDR2 is YYNGEE. This CDR3 has 15 amino acids.

This rearrangement joins TRBV24-1 to TRBJ2-1; no definite D call. The CDR3 contains 13 residues. The germline V and J ends were trimmed by 7 bases and 5 bases, with 11 bases remaining between them. Germline V gene lookup returns CDR1 KGHDR and CDR2 SFDVKD. The CDR3 DNA sequence: TGTGCCACCAGAGGCGAGACCAACAATGAGCAGTTCTTC. Protein product: CATRGETNNEQFF.

The rearrangement joins TRBV2 to TRBJ1-1, with TRBD1 matching over 7 bases. This CDR3 has 14 residues. J gave up 5 bases and V 6 bases, and 9 bases lay outside the gene matches. The V gene's germline CDR1 is SNHLY and CDR2 FYNNEI. The DNA of the CDR3 is TGTGCCAGCAGCGAACAGACAGGGACGACTGAAGCTTTCTTT. Its translation: CASSEQTGTTEAFF.

The chain combines TRBV27 with TRBJ1-1; D gene ambiguous. Germline V gives CDR1 MNHEY, CDR2 SMNVEV (reference sequence). This CDR3 is built from 15 residues. V was trimmed by 4 bases and J by 4 bases, leaving 16 bases between them. The CDR3 coding sequence is TGTGCCAGCAGTTGGTCGGGGTACCGGGGCACTGAAGCTTTCTTT. This encodes CASSWSGYRGTEAFF.

This chain links TRBV27 with TRBJ1-4, with D unresolved. This CDR3 has 15 residues. V dropped 0 bases and J dropped 5 bases, with 10 bases sitting between them. Germline-derived CDR1 and CDR2 are MNHEY and SMNVEV (reference sequence). The CDR3 sequence is CASSLSRQVNEKLFF. The CDR3 nucleotides read TGTGCCAGCAGTTTATCGCGTCAGGTGAATGAAAAACTGTTTTTT.

Note on this clonotype: At one end the junction does not follow the germline gene, possibly because of a read error. The gene calls are TRBV15 and TRBJ2-3, with 7 bases fitting TRBD2. There are 15 residues in the CDR3. CDR1 is LNHNV and CDR2 is YYDKDF in the germline V gene (reference sequence). The CDR3 loop reads CATNRDGRFIDTQYF. CDR3 coding DNA: TGTGCCACCAACAGAGACGGGAGGTTCATAGATACGCAGTATTTT. Filled out from reference TRBV15 and TRBJ2-3, the complete variable domain reads DAMVIQNPRYQVTQFGKPVTLSCSQTLNHNVMYWYQQKSSQAPKLLFHYYDKDFNNEADTPDNFQSRRPNTSFCFLDIRSPGLGDTAMYLCATNRDGRFIDTQYFGPGTRLTVL.

This clonotype occurred once. This sequence joins TRBV28 and TRBJ2-7, with D tentatively TRBD1 (5 bases). There are 15 residues in the CDR3. The V gene lost 5 bases and the J gene lost 2 bases, with 16 bases spanning the gap. Germline CDR1 reads MDHEN; CDR2 reads SYDVKM. In DNA, the CDR3 is TGTGCCAGCAGTCCACCCCCAACCAGGGCCTACGAGCAGTACTTC. It yields the protein CASSPPPTRAYEQYF.

The chain joins TRBV27 to TRBJ1-5, with D unclear. The CDR3 spans 13 residues. Trimming left V 2 bases short and J 9 bases short, with 11 bases between. The germline gives CDR1 MNHEY, CDR2 SMNVEV (reference sequence). The CDR3, as DNA: TGTGCCAGCAGTTTAGAGTGGGGTTTGCCCCAGCATTTT. Protein: CASSLEWGLPQHF.

In its sample, this clonotype was seen once. The genes are TRBV25-1 and TRBJ2-7; 7 bases map to TRBD1. From germline, CDR1 is MGHDK and CDR2 SYGVNS. The CDR3 spans 14 residues. V was clipped by 3 bases and J by 6 bases; unmatched bases: 8. CDR3 in amino acids: CASSDVGGPLEQYF. CDR3 DNA: TGTGCCAGCAGTGATGTAGGGGGCCCTCTCGAGCAGTACTTC.

The chain couples TRBV5-1 to TRBJ2-7; a weak D match, TRBD1 (6 bases). CDR1 is SGHRS and CDR2 is YFSETQ in the germline V gene. The V end was cut by 2 bases, the J end by 0 bases, with 9 bases between. This CDR3 region has 14 residues. The CDR3 DNA reads TGCGCCAGCAGCTTCAGGGGTCCCTCCTACGAGCAGTACTTC. It codes for CASSFRGPSYEQYF.

The chain is built from TRBV6-1 and TRBJ2-4; no reliable D call. The CDR3 is 11 residues long. In germline, CDR1 is MNHNS, CDR2 SASEGT. Trimming shortened V by 6 bases and J by 2 bases, and 2 bases separated the two germline ends. As DNA, the CDR3 is TGTGCCAGCAGGACCAAAAACATTCAGTACTTC. This gives the protein CASRTKNIQYF.

This clonotype was observed a handful of times. This chain uses TRBV29-1 with TRBJ2-1; 15 bases align to TRBD2. The CDR3 has 17 amino acids. Trimming at V came to 3 bases and at J to 0 bases, leaving 3 bases not matched to a gene. From germline, CDR1 is SQVTM and CDR2 ANQGSEA. In DNA form, the CDR3 reads TGCAGCGTTGAGGGACTAGCGGGGGGATTCTCCTACAATGAGCAGTTCTTC. It yields the protein CSVEGLAGGFSYNEQFF.

In DNA form, the CDR3 reads TGTGCCAGCAGCTTAGAGGGGAAGGATGGCTACACCTTC. Translating it yields CASSLEGKDGYTF. The chain combines TRBV7-9 with TRBJ1-2; D possibly corresponds to TRBD1 (5 bases). V was pared by 1 base and J by 6 bases, with 9 bases between. CDR1 and CDR2 from the germline V gene are SEHNR and FQNEAQ (reference sequence). This CDR3 is built from 13 residues.

Here the CDR3 DNA reads TGTGCCAGCAGCCAAGACTTTACAGACCAGTCCTATGGCTACACCTTC. Translation gives CASSQDFTDQSYGYTF. The rearrangement uses TRBV3-1 and TRBJ1-2; D call uncertain. Looked up from germline, CDR1 is LGHDT and CDR2 is YNNKEL (reference sequence). Deletions cut 0 bases from V and 4 bases from J, with 15 bases between. This CDR3 has 16 amino acids.

This clonotype was seen only once. The chain employs TRBV24-1 and TRBJ1-5; no clear D. The V gene's germline CDR1 is KGHDR and CDR2 SFDVKD. Trimming stripped 12 bases from V and 5 bases from J, with 13 bases between. This CDR3 contains 12 residues. The CDR3 sequence: CAPPGRDQPQHF. The CDR3 nucleotides read TGTGCCCCGCCCGGTAGAGATCAGCCCCAGCATTTT.

V is TRBV29-1 and J is TRBJ1-1; tentative D call: TRBD1 (5 bases). The V gene lost 4 bases and the J gene lost 4 bases, with 10 bases spanning the gap. This CDR3 contains 12 residues. CDR1 and CDR2 (germline): SQVTM, ANQGSEA. The CDR3 DNA follows: TGCAGCGTTGCTCCCAGGGTCACTGAAGCTTTCTTT. Translated, it gives CSVAPRVTEAFF.

This clonotype has a single count. V gene TRBV7-6 combines with J gene TRBJ1-4, with D possibly TRBD1 on 6 matching bases. This CDR3 contains 14 residues. Trimming shortened V by 5 bases and J by 5 bases, and 12 bases separated the two germline ends. Germline lookup yields CDR1 SGHVS and CDR2 FNYEAQ. The CDR3 sequence is CASSPRGANEKLFF. CDR3 sequence (DNA): TGTGCCAGCAGCCCCCGGGGGGCGAATGAAAAACTGTTTTTT.